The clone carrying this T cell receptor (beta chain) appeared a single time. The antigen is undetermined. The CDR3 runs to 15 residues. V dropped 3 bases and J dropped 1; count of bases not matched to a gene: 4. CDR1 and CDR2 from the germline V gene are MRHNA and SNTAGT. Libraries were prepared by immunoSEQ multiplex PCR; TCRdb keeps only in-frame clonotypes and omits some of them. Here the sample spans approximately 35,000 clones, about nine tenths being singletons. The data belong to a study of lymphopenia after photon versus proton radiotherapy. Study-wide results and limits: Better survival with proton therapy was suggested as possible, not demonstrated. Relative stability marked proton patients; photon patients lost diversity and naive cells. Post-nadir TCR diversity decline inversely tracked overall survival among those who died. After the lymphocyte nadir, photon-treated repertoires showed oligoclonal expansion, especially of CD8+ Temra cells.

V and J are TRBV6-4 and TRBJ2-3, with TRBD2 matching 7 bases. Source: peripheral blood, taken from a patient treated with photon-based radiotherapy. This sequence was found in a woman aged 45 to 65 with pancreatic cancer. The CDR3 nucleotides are TGTGCCAGCAGTGAGGGGGGGACCCGCACAGATACGCAGTATTTT. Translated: CASSEGGTRTDTQYF.